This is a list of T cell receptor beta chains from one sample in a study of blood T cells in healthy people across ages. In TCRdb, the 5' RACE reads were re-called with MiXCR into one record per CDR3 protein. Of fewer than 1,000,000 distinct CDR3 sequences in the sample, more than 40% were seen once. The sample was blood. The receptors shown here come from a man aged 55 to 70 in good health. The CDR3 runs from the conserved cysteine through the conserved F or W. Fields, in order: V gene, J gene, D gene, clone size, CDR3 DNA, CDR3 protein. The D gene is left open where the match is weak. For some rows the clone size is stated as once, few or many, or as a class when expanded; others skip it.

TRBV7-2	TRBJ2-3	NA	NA	TGTGCCAGCAGCTTAATTTTACTAGAGACAGAGACGCAGTATTTT	CASSLILLETETQYF
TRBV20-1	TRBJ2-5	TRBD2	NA	TGCAGTGCTAGAGATCCTAGACTAGCGGGTAAAGAGACCCAGTACTTC	CSARDPRLAGKETQYF
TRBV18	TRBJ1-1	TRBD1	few	TGTGCCAGTTGGGACAGGGGGTTATCTGGCACTGAAGCTTTCTTT	CASWDRGLSGTEAFF
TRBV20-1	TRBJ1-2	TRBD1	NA	TGCAGTGCTACATCCCGGACAGGGTTAGGCTACACCTTC	CSATSRTGLGYTF
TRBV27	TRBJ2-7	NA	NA	TGTGCCAGCAGTCCGGGGCCATTGGACTCTAACGAGCAGTACTTC	CASSPGPLDSNEQYF
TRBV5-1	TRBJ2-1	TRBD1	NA	TGCGCCAACAGCTTGGCCTACGGGACAGTCTACAATGAGCAGTTCTTC	CANSLAYGTVYNEQFF
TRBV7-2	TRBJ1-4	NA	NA	TGTGCCAGCAGCTTAGTCAGGTTCGGGAATGAAAAACTGTTTTTT	CASSLVRFGNEKLFF
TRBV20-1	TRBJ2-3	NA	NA	TGCAGTGCTAGCGAGCGGCGCTTAACCACAGATACGCAGTATTTT	CSASERRLTTDTQYF
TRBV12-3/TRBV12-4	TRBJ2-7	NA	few	TGTGCCAGCAGTTGGGTAGGGGGCTACGAGCAGTACTTC	CASSWVGGYEQYF
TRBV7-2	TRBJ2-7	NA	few	TGTGCCAGCAGCTTAGCGCAAGCCGGGCCCTACGAGCAGTACTTC	CASSLAQAGPYEQYF
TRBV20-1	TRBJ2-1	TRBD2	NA	TGCAGTGCTAGCGAGACAAAAAGCGGGGGGGCCGGTTATGAGCAGTTCTTC	CSASETKSGGAGYEQFF
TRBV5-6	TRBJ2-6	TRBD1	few	TGTGCCAGCAGCTTGGATCCCCCAGGGGGGACAGGGTTCTGGGCCAACGTCCTGACTTTC	CASSLDPPGGTGFWANVLTF
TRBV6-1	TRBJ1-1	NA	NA	TGTGCCAGCAGTGACGACACTCGGGAGATGAACACTGAAGCTTTCTTT	CASSDDTREMNTEAFF
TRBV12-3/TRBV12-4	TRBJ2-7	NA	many	TGTGCCAGCAGTGGAGACAGCACCTACGAGCAGTACTTC	CASSGDSTYEQYF
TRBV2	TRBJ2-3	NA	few	TGTGCCAGCAGTGGCCAGGAAGATACGCAGTATTTT	CASSGQEDTQYF
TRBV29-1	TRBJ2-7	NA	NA	TGCAGCTTCGGCCGGGGGTACAATGAGCAGTACTTC	CSFGRGYNEQYF
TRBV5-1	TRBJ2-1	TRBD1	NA	TGCGCCAGCAGCCAAGCGGGACAGGGGTTGCGTGAGCAGTTCTTC	CASSQAGQGLREQFF
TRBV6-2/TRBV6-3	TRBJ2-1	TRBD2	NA	TGTGCCAGCAGCAAGGCCGGGACTAGCGACAATGAGCAGTTCTTC	CASSKAGTSDNEQFF
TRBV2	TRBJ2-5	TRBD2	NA	TGTGCCAGCAGTGAAATGCTAGCGGGGGCCCCTCGGGAGACCCAGTACTTC	CASSEMLAGAPRETQYF
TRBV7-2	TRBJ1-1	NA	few	TGTGCCAGCAGCACGGGACAGAACACTGAAGCTTTCTTT	CASSTGQNTEAFF
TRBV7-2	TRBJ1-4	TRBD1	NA	TGTGCCAGCAGCTCCAACAGGGGGACTAATGAAAAACTGTTTTTT	CASSSNRGTNEKLFF
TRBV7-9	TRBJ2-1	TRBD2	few	TGTGCCAGCCTTAGCGGGGGTGGTGAGCAGTTCTTC	CASLSGGGEQFF
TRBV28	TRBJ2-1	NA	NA	TGTGCCAGCAGTCCTTCCTTTGGCCTTAAAGGGGGCAATGAGCAGTTCTTC	CASSPSFGLKGGNEQFF
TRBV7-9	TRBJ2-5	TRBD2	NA	TGTGCCAGCAGCTTCCTGCTAGCGGGGGGCCCTTTAACCCCGTACTTC	CASSFLLAGGPLTPYF
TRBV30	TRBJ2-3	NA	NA	TGTGCCTGGAGTCGTCAAGGACTCCTTGGGGATACGCAGTATTTT	CAWSRQGLLGDTQYF
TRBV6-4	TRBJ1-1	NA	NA	TGTGCCAGCAGTATAACACTGAACACTGAAGCTTTCTTT	CASSITLNTEAFF
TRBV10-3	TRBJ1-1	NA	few	TGTGCCATCTGGGATGTGAACACTGAAGCTTTCTTT	CAIWDVNTEAFF
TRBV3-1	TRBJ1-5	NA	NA	TGTGCCAGCAGCCAAGTAGTAGCTTTCCGGCGCAATCAGCCCCAGCATTTT	CASSQVVAFRRNQPQHF
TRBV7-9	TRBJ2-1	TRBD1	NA	TGTGCCAGCAGCTTTTGGGACAGGGAGTATGAGCAGTTCTTC	CASSFWDREYEQFF
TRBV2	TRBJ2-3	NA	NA	TGTGCCAGCTCCCGCTTCGTACAGGGAGATACGCAGTATTTT	CASSRFVQGDTQYF
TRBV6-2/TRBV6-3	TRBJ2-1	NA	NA	TGTGCCAGCACGTCAGGCCCTTATGAGCAGTTCTTC	CASTSGPYEQFF
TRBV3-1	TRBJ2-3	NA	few	TGTGCCAGCAGCCTCACCGGGGTCGGACAAAGCACAGATACGCAGTATTTT	CASSLTGVGQSTDTQYF
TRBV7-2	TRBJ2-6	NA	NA	TGTGCCAGCAGCTTAGACGGCAGGGTTAATGAGGCCAACGTCCTGACTTTC	CASSLDGRVNEANVLTF
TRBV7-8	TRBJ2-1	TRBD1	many	TGTGCCAGCAGCTCGACAGGGGGCAATGAGCAGTTCTTC	CASSSTGGNEQFF
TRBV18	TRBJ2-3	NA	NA	TGTGCCAGCTCGCCAGTTTCCTCGGGCACAGATACGCAGTATTTT	CASSPVSSGTDTQYF
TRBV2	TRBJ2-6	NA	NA	TGTGCCAGCAGAGCCGGGACATCCTCTGGGGCCAACGTCCTGACTTTC	CASRAGTSSGANVLTF
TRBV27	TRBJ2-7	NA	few	TGTGCCAGCAGTTTATCTTCCCAGGGCGGCTACGAGCAGTACTTC	CASSLSSQGGYEQYF
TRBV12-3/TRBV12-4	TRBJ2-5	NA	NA	TGTGCCAGCAGACAACAGGGTGGGGAGACCCAGTACTTC	CASRQQGGETQYF
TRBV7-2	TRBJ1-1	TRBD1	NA	TGTGCCAGCAGCTTTGGGGGACAGGGGAACACTGAAGCTTTCTTT	CASSFGGQGNTEAFF
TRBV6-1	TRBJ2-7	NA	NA	TGTGCCAGCAGTGTGGGGGCTGGGGCCTACAATGAGCAGTACTTC	CASSVGAGAYNEQYF
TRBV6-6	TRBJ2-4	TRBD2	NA	TGTGCCAGCAGTTACCTCGGGGGGGCCGGGAACATTCAGTACTTC	CASSYLGGAGNIQYF
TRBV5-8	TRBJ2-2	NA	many	TGTGCCAGCAGCGCGAAACAGGGAGTATCTGGGGAGCTGTTTTTT	CASSAKQGVSGELFF
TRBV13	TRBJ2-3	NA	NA	TGTGCCAGCAGCTTATGGGGGGAGACTGGCACAGATACGCAGTATTTT	CASSLWGETGTDTQYF
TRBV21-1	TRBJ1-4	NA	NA	TGTGCCAGCAGCAAAGAAAAGAGAGGGGCCGAAAAACTGTTTTTT	CASSKEKRGAEKLFF